Detailed here is one T cell receptor (beta chain). Antigen unknown. The entry originates in a study of chemoradiotherapy in HPV16-positive cancers. Overall study: Candidate HPV-specific T-cell clones and common TCR motifs came from functional assays in two HPV16-positive patients.

There are 14 residues in the CDR3. V gave up 0 bases and J gave up 7 bases, with 13 bases separating them. The germline gives CDR1 WSHSY, CDR2 SAAADI. Notes on the study in general: Candidate HPV-specific clones and E7-related TCR motifs grew in tumor during treatment. For HPV16-positive patients, expanding HPV-responsive T cells associated with longer recurrence-free survival.

Some clones are missing from TCRdb's copy, which holds only in-frame ones; the method was immunoSEQ multiplex PCR. The sample shows some 22,000 clones, approximately 84% of them seen only once. This TCR was sampled from a human donor with HPV-associated anogenital cancer. The V and J genes are TRBV10-2 and TRBJ2-7; D possibly corresponds to TRBD2 (7 bases). The sequencing here drew on blood, taken from a patient who underwent chemoradiotherapy. Here the CDR3 reads CASSESGGAGEQYF. The CDR3 coding sequence is TGCGCCAGCAGTGAGTCAGGGGGGGCAGGGGAGCAGTACTTC.